Below, one T cell receptor beta chain is given with its context. CDR3 length: 16 residues. In germline, CDR1 is SGHNT, CDR2 YENEEA. V shed 3 bases and J 1 base; nucleotides not matched to a gene: 4. TCRdb keeps only in-frame clones here, not all; method: immunoSEQ multiplex PCR. Among about 73,000 clones, around 92% were seen once, and the ten largest hold approximately 2.8%. The sample is drawn from a study of T cell changes during pregnancy in multiple sclerosis. Sequencing was performed on peripheral blood, taken in the third trimester of pregnancy. V and J are TRBV11-3 and TRBJ2-5, with TRBD2 matching 11 bases. This sequence originates from a female donor in good health, enrolled as a control in a pregnancy study. DNA for the CDR3: TGTGCCAGCAGCTTGGACGGGACTAGCGGCCAAGAGACCCAGTACTTC. Its protein product is CASSLDGTSGQETQYF.